The 21 T cell receptor beta chains listed next were all sequenced from one sample in a study of control samples from healthy donors and cancer patients. Sequencing used immunoSEQ multiplex PCR; TCRdb keeps in-frame clones, though not all of them. The sample has 85,000 to 110,000 clones, around 89% seen once. Sequencing input: PBMCs. The receptors were gathered from a man aged 60 to 75 with lung cancer.

V is TRBV6-5 and J is TRBJ1-5; 8 bases are shared with TRBD1. Per the germline V gene, CDR1 is MNHEY and CDR2 is SVGAGI. The CDR3 runs 13 residues. V lost 5 bases to trimming and J lost 7 bases; unmatched junction nucleotides: 4. This chain's CDR3 is CASSPDRDQPQHF. The CDR3, as DNA: TGTGCCAGCAGTCCGGACAGGGACCAGCCCCAGCATTTT.

The V gene is TRBV9, the J gene TRBJ2-6, with D unclear. CDR3 length equals 15 residues. V lost 1 base, J lost 0 bases, and 5 bases lay in between. Germline values: CDR1 SGDLS, CDR2 YYNGEE. Here the CDR3 DNA reads TGTGCCAGCAGCGTAAGTTACTCTGGGGCCAACGTCCTGACTTTC. Amino acid sequence: CASSVSYSGANVLTF.

The chain carries TRBV24-1 and TRBJ1-2, with 9 bases aligning to TRBD1. V was pared by 4 bases and J by 4 bases, with 0 bases of the junction left unmatched. Germline V lookup: CDR1 KGHDR, CDR2 SFDVKD. The CDR3 totals 13 residues. The CDR3 here is CATSEDRGYGYTF. The CDR3 bases are TGTGCCACCAGTGAGGACAGGGGCTATGGCTACACCTTC.

This rearrangement joins TRBV25-1 to TRBJ2-1; 9 bases line up with TRBD2. This CDR3 is 14 amino acids long. The germline CDR1 and CDR2 sequences are MGHDK and SYGVNS. The junction had 10 bases not matched to a gene; V was cut back by 3 bases and J by 13 bases. In DNA, the CDR3 is TGTGCCAGCAGTGAGGCAGGAGCGGGGGGCAATCAGTTCTTC. Amino acids: CASSEAGAGGNQFF.

The chain combines TRBV27 with TRBJ2-1; no definite D call. This CDR3 comprises 12 residues. Between the trimmed V and J ends, which lost 6 bases and 9 bases, there was a span of 12 bases. Germline CDR1 MNHEY, CDR2 SMNVEV (reference sequence). The CDR3 protein is CASSPPWGEQFF. The CDR3 region has the DNA TGTGCCAGCAGCCCCCCGTGGGGTGAGCAGTTCTTC.

The chain joins TRBV19 to TRBJ1-1, with D possibly matching TRBD1 (5 bases). The CDR3 totals 14 residues. CDR1 is LNHDA, CDR2 SQIVND, per germline (reference sequence). V lost 2 bases and J 4 bases, leaving 11 bases between the germline ends. The DNA for the CDR3 is TGTGCCAGTAGTATAATGTTGGGGGGCACTGAAGCTTTCTTT. It yields the protein CASSIMLGGTEAFF.

The rearrangement uses TRBV5-1 and TRBJ1-6; a weak D match, TRBD1 (6 bases). Germline CDR1 and CDR2: SGHRS and YFSETQ. This CDR3 has 15 residues. Trimming took 6 bases from V and 9 from J, leaving 19 bases between them. The CDR3 bases are TGCGCCAGCACGAGGGATGGACAGCTCGGTTCACCCCTCCACTTT. This translates into CASTRDGQLGSPLHF.

The chain couples TRBV7-3 to TRBJ1-1, with TRBD1 identical over 7 bases. Germline V gives CDR1 SGHTA, CDR2 FQGTGA. This CDR3 spans 15 amino acids. Germline trimming cut 4 bases from V and 0 bases from J; bases unmatched to any gene: 5. The DNA of the CDR3 is TGTGCCAGCAGCTACCAGGGGGACCTGAACACTGAAGCTTTCTTT. It is translated as CASSYQGDLNTEAFF.

This chain connects TRBV5-1 to TRBJ2-5; tentatively, D is TRBD2 (6 bases). The germline CDR1 and CDR2 sequences are SGHRS and YFSETQ. The CDR3 runs to 16 residues. V lost 4 bases to trimming and J lost 0 bases, with 16 bases between them. CDR3 sequence: CASSRGGRGYQETQYF. In DNA form, the CDR3 reads TGCGCCAGCAGCCGGGGAGGTCGGGGATACCAAGAGACCCAGTACTTC.

The chain uses TRBV29-1 and TRBJ2-3; 12 bases map to TRBD2. CDR3 length: 15 amino acids. The J segment lost 8 bases and the V segment lost 8 bases, leaving 14 bases of the junction unmatched. Germline V gene sequence: CDR1 SQVTM, CDR2 ANQGSEA. CDR3 coding DNA: TGCAGCTCCCCAGGGGCTAGCGGGGGGGTTGGTACGCAGTATTTT. The encoded protein is CSSPGASGGVGTQYF.

This clone was observed many times. The rearrangement uses TRBV18 and TRBJ2-1; D is ambiguous. V dropped 3 bases and J dropped 4 bases, with 7 bases sitting between them. Germline V lookup: CDR1 KGHSH, CDR2 LQKENI. The CDR3 has 13 residues. For the CDR3, the DNA is TGTGCCAGCTCACCTAGGGCTTACAATGAGCAGTTCTTC. Protein product: CASSPRAYNEQFF. Based on the CDR3 plus reference TRBV18 and TRBJ2-1, the full variable domain is NAGVMQNPRHLVRRRGQEARLRCSPMKGHSHVYWYRQLPEEGLKFMVYLQKENIIDESGMPKERFSAEFPKEGPSILRIQQVVRGDSAAYFCASSPRAYNEQFFGPGTRLTVL.

In nucleotides, the CDR3 is TGTGCCTGGAGACGACTGGCGGGGCTTTCGAATGAGCAGTTCTTC. Protein product: CAWRRLAGLSNEQFF. The chain recombines TRBV30 with TRBJ2-1; D perhaps matches TRBD2 (6 bases). CDR1 is GTSNPN and CDR2 is SVGIG in the germline V gene (reference sequence). This CDR3 region has 15 residues. V was shortened by 3 bases and J by 7 bases, with 19 bases between the two germline ends.

The chain has TRBV7-9 and TRBJ1-2; D is undetermined. V dropped 4 bases and J dropped 0 bases, with 12 bases sitting between them. This CDR3 has 15 amino acids. Germline loops: CDR1 SEHNR, CDR2 FQNEAQ (reference sequence). The CDR3 sequence: CASSSPRSSNYGYTF. CDR3 bases: TGTGCCAGCAGCTCCCCCAGATCTTCTAACTATGGCTACACCTTC.

This sequence joins TRBV25-1 and TRBJ1-6; D not resolved. Trimming stripped 5 bases from V and 0 bases from J, with 11 bases between. The CDR3 has 16 residues. CDR1 MGHDK and CDR2 SYGVNS come from the germline V gene. The CDR3 reads CASSPFESSYNSPLHF. The CDR3, as DNA: TGTGCCAGCAGTCCGTTCGAGAGCTCCTATAATTCACCCCTCCACTTT.

This chain joins TRBV19 and TRBJ2-3, with D possibly TRBD2 on 5 matching bases. Trimming shortened V by 3 bases and J by 0 bases, and 13 bases separated the two germline ends. Germline CDR1 LNHDA, CDR2 SQIVND (reference sequence). This CDR3 is built from 16 residues. CDR3 sequence: CASSIGSGSSTDTQYF. The CDR3 region has the DNA TGTGCCAGTAGTATCGGAAGCGGTTCTAGCACAGATACGCAGTATTTT.

A single count supports this clone. V gene TRBV7-9 combines with J gene TRBJ1-6; TRBD1 matches 7 bases. The CDR3 sequence is 14 residues long. Trimming removed 5 bases from V and 5 bases from J; junction bases left unmatched: 3. CDR1 is SEHNR and CDR2 is FQNEAQ in the germline V gene (reference sequence). CDR3 nucleotides: TGTGCCAGCAGCCGCGACAGGGATAATTCACCCCTCCACTTT. It yields the protein CASSRDRDNSPLHF.

The chain links TRBV6-5 to TRBJ2-1; D possibly corresponds to TRBD1 (6 bases). The length of the CDR3 is 14 residues. Germline V lookup: CDR1 MNHEY, CDR2 SVGAGI. The germline V and J ends were trimmed by 2 bases and 9 bases, with 14 bases remaining between them. In DNA, the CDR3 is TGTGCCAGCAGTTACCTTCGGACAGCCGGTGAGCAGTTCTTC. Residues: CASSYLRTAGEQFF.

This chain uses TRBV20-1 with TRBJ1-1; tentative D call: TRBD1 (5 bases). Germline V gene lookup returns CDR1 DFQATT and CDR2 SNEGSKA (reference sequence). V shed 6 bases and J shed 7 bases, with 12 bases lying between them. The CDR3 is made up of 11 amino acids. The CDR3 DNA is TGCAGTGCCCAGAGGACAAATGAAGCTTTCTTT. Residues: CSAQRTNEAFF.

The rearrangement links TRBV6-5 to TRBJ2-1; no definite D call. CDR3 length equals 15 residues. Trimming took 0 bases from V and 6 from J, leaving 12 bases between them. CDR1 and CDR2 (germline): MNHEY, SVGAGI. CDR3 sequence: CASSYSQFFVNEQFF. The CDR3 DNA follows: TGTGCCAGCAGTTACTCACAGTTTTTCGTCAATGAGCAGTTCTTC.

This chain uses TRBV7-9 with TRBJ1-3; 8 nucleotides align to TRBD1. With 6 bases clipped from V and 8 bases from J, the junction kept 15 bases outside the gene matches. The CDR3 is made up of 16 amino acids. CDR1 and CDR2 (germline): SEHNR, FQNEAQ (reference sequence). The DNA of the CDR3 is TGTGCCAGCAGACTAGGACAGGGCCTCCCGTCGGACACCATATATTTT. It yields the protein CASRLGQGLPSDTIYF.

V usage is TRBV7-2 and J usage is TRBJ2-7; D is ambiguous. Trimming left V 3 bases short and J 2 bases short, with 8 bases between. The CDR3 runs 13 residues. Looked up from germline, CDR1 is SGHTA and CDR2 is FQGNSA. The CDR3 spells CASSLDQAYEQYV. The CDR3 nucleotides are TGTGCCAGCAGCTTGGACCAGGCCTACGAGCAGTACGTC.